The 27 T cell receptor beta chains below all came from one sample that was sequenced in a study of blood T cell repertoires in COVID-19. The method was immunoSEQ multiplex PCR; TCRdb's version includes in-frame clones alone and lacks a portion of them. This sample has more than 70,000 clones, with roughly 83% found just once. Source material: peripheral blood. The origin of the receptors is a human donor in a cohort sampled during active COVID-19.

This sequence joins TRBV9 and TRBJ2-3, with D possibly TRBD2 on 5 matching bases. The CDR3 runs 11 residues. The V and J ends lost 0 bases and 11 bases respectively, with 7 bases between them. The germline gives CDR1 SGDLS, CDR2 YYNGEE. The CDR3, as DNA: TGTGCCAGCAGCGTAGACCGGGAGCAGTATTTT. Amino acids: CASSVDREQYF.

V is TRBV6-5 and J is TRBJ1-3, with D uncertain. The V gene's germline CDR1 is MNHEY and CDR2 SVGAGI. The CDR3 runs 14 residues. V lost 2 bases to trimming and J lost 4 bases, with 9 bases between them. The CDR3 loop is CASSYGRRGNTIYF. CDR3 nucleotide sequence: TGTGCCAGCAGTTACGGTCGGAGGGGAAACACCATATATTTT.

CDR3 coding DNA: TGTGCCAGCTCAGCGACAGGGGGCGATTCACCCCTCCACTTT. Residues: CASSATGGDSPLHF. This sequence joins TRBV18 and TRBJ1-6, with TRBD1 matching 10 bases. This CDR3 region has 14 residues. Losses at the gene ends were 5 bases for V and 8 bases for J; bases not matched to a gene: 3. Germline V gene data show CDR1 as KGHSH and CDR2 as LQKENI.

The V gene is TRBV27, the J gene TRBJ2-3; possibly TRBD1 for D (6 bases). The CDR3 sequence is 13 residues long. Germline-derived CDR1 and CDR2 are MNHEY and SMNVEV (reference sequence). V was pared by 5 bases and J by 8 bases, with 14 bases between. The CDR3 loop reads CASSKAGAPTQYF. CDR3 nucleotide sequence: TGTGCCAGCAGTAAAGCAGGGGCCCCTACGCAGTATTTT.

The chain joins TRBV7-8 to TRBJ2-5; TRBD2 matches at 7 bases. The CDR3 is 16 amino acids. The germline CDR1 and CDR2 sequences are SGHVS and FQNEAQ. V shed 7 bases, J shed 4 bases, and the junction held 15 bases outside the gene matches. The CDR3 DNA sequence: TGTGCCAGCACCCTTACGTGGGAGGGCCTTGGAGAGACCCAGTACTTC. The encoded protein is CASTLTWEGLGETQYF.

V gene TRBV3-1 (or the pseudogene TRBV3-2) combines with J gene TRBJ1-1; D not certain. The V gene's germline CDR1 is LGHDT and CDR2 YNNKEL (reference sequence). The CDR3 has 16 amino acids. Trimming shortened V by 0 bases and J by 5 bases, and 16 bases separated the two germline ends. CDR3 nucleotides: TGTGCCAGCAGCCAAGAATGGTCGCACTCCGGGACTGAAGCTTTCTTT. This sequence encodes CASSQEWSHSGTEAFF.

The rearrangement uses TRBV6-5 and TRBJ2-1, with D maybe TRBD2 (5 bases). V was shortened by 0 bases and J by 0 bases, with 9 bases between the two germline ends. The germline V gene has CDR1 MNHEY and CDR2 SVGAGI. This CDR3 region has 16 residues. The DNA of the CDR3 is TGTGCCAGCAGTTACTCCGGGGAAGGCTCCTACAATGAGCAGTTCTTC. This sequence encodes CASSYSGEGSYNEQFF.

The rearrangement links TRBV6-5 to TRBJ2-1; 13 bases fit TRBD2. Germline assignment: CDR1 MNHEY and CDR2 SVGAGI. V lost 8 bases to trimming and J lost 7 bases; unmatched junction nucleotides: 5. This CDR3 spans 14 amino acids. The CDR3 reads CASVLAGGPNEQFF. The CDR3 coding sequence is TGTGCCAGCGTACTAGCGGGAGGGCCAAATGAGCAGTTCTTC.

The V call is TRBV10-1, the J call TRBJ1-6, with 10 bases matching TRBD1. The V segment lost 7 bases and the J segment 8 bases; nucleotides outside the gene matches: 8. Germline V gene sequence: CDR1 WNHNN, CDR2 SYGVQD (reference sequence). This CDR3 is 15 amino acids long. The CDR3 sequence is CASISTGTGDSPLHF. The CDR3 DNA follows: TGCGCCAGCATTTCAACCGGGACAGGGGATTCACCCCTCCACTTT.

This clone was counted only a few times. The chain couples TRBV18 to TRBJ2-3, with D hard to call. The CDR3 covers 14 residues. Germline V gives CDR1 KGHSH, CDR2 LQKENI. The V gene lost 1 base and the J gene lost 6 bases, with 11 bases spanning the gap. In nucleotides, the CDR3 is TGTGCCAGCTCACCACTCGCAGTTACGGATACGCAGTATTTT. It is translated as CASSPLAVTDTQYF.

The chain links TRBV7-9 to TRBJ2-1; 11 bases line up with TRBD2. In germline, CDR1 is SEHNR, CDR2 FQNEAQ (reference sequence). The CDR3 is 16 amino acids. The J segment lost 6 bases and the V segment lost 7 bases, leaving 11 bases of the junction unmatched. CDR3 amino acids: CASNPTGTSGVNEQFF. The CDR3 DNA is TGTGCCAGCAACCCGACCGGGACTAGCGGAGTCAATGAGCAGTTCTTC.

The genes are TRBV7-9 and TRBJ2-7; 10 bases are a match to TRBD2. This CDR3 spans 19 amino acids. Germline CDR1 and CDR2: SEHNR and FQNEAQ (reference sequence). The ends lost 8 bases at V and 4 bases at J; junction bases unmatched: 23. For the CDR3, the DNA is TGTGCCAGCCCAACGAGCGGGTGGGCTAGCGGGAGAGGTGGTTACGAGCAGTACTTC. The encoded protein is CASPTSGWASGRGGYEQYF.

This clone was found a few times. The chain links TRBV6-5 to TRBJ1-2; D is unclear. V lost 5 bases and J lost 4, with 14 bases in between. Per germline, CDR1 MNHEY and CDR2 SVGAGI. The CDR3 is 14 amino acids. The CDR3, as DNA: TGTGCCAGCAGTCTCCGGGCCAGCGGCTATGGCTACACCTTC. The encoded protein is CASSLRASGYGYTF.

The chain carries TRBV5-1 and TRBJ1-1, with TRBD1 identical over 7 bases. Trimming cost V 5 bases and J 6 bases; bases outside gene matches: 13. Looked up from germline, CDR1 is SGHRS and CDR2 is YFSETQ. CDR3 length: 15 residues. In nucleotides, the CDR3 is TGCGCCAGCAGTCCCTGGGACAGTTCTAGGTCTGAAGCTTTCTTT. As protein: CASSPWDSSRSEAFF.

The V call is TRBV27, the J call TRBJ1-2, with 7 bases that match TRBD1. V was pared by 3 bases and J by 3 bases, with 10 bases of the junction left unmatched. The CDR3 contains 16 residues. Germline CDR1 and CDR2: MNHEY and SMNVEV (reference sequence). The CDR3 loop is CASSFGPHRGDYGYTF. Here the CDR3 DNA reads TGTGCCAGCAGTTTTGGGCCCCACAGGGGTGACTATGGCTACACCTTC.

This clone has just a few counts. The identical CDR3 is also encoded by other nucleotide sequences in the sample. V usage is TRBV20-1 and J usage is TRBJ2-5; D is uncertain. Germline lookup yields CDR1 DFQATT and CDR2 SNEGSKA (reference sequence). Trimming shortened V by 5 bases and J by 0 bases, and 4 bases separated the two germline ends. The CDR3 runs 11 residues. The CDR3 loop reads CSAEYQETQYF. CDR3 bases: TGCAGTGCTGAGTACCAAGAGACCCAGTACTTC.

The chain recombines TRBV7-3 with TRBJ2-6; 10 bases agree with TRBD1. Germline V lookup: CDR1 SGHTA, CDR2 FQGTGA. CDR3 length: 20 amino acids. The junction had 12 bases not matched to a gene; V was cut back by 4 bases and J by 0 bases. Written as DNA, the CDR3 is TGTGCCAGCAGCTCAACCGGGACAGGGGCCCCTGACTCTGGGGCCAACGTCCTGACTTTC. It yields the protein CASSSTGTGAPDSGANVLTF.

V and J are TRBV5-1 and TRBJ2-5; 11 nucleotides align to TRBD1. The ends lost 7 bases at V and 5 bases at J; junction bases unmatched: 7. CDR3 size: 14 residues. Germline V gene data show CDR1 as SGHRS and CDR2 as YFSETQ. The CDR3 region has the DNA TGCGCCAGCTCACCGGGACAGGGGGGGGAGACCCAGTACTTC. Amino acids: CASSPGQGGETQYF.

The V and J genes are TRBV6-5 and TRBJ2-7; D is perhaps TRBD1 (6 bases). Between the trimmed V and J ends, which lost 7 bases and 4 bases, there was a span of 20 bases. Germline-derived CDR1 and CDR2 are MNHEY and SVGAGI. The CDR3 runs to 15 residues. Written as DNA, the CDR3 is TGTGCCAGCACTTGGTTGGATCAGGGGCAATACGAGCAGTACTTC. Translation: CASTWLDQGQYEQYF.

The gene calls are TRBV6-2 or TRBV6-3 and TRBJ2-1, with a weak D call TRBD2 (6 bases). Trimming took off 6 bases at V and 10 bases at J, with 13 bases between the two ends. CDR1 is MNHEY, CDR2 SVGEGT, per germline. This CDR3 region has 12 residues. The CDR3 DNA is TGTGCCAGCAGCTCGTTAGCGGCGGAGCAGTTCTTC. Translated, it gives CASSSLAAEQFF.

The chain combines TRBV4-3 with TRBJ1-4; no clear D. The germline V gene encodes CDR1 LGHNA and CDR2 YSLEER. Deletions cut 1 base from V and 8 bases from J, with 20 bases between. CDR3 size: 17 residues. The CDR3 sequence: CASSQAVLAGSGEKLFF. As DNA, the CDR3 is TGCGCCAGCAGCCAAGCGGTGCTTGCGGGCTCGGGGGAAAAACTGTTTTTT.

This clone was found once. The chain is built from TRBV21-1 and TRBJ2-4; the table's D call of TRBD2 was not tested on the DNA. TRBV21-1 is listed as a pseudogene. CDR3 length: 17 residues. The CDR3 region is CASSSGTSGRAENIQYF. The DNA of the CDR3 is TGTGCCAGCAGCTCAGGGACTAGCGGGAGGGCCGAGAACATTCAGTACTTC.

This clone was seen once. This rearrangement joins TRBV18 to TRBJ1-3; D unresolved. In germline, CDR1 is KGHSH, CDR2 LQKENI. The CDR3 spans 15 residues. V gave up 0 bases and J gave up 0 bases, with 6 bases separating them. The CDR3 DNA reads TGTGCCAGCTCACCACCGGGGAGCTCTGGAAACACCATATATTTT. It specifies CASSPPGSSGNTIYF.

CDR3: CASSPRQGAGDTQYF. The DNA of the CDR3 is TGTGCCAGCAGCCCTCGGCAGGGGGCCGGAGATACGCAGTATTTT. This rearrangement joins TRBV3-1 (or the pseudogene TRBV3-2) to TRBJ2-3; 8 positions agree with TRBD1. J lost 5 bases, V lost 4 bases, and 8 bases had no gene match. Per germline, CDR1 LGHDT and CDR2 YNNKEL (reference sequence). The CDR3 has 15 amino acids.

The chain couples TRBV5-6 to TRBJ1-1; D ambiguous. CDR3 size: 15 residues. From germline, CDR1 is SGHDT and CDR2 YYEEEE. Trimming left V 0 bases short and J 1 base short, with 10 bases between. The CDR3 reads CASSLGLERNTEAFF. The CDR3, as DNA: TGTGCCAGCAGCTTGGGTCTGGAGAGGAACACTGAAGCTTTCTTT.

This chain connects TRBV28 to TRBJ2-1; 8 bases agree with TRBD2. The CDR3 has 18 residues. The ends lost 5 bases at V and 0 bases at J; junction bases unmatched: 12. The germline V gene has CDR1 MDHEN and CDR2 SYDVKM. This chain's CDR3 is CASSPSWGLGSSYNEQFF. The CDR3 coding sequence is TGTGCCAGCAGTCCTTCATGGGGACTAGGGAGCTCCTACAATGAGCAGTTCTTC. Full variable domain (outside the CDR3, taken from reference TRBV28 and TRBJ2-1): DVKVTQSSRYLVKRTGEKVFLECVQDMDHENMFWYRQDPGLGLRLIYFSYDVKMKEKGDIPEGYSVSREKKERFSLILESASTNQTSMYLCASSPSWGLGSSYNEQFFGPGTRLTVL.

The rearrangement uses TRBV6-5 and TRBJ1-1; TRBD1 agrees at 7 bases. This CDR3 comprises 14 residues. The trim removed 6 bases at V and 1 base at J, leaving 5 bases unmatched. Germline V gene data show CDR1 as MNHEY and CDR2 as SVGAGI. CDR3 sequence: CASRGQAKNTEAFF. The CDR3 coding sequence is TGTGCCAGCAGAGGACAGGCCAAGAACACTGAAGCTTTCTTT.